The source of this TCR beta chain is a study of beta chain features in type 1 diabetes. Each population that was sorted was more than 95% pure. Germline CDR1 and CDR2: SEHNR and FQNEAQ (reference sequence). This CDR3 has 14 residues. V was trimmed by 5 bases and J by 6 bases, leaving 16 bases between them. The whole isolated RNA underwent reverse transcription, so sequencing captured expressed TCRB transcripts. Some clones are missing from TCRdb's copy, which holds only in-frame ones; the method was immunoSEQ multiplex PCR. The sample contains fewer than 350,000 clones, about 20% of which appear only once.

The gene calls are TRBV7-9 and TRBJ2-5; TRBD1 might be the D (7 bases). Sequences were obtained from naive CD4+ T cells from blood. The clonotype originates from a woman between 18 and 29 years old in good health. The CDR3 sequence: CASSRGSQGKTQYF. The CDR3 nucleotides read TGTGCCAGCAGCCGGGGGTCACAGGGGAAGACCCAGTACTTC.